The 30 T cell receptor beta chains below were found in one sample sequenced in a study of CD8+ T cells in alopecia areata. Isolated RNA was reverse transcribed into cDNA used as the sequencing template. Produced via immunoSEQ multiplex PCR; TCRdb's table is partial and in-frame only. The top ten hold roughly 17% of the sample, which has approximately 150,000 clones, approximately 59% seen once. The sample's treatment: oral pan-JAK inhibitor, 5-10 mg twice daily. Sample: CD4+ T cells sorted from blood, taken at roughly week 58, from a patient treated with tofacitinib. The receptor set was obtained from a human donor with alopecia areata.

The chain carries TRBV4-1 and TRBJ1-6, with 8 bases identical to TRBD1. Trimming cost V 1 base and J 7 bases; bases outside gene matches: 0. The germline CDR1 and CDR2 sequences are MGHRA and YSYEKL. This CDR3 region has 14 residues. The CDR3 sequence is CASSQAGGNSPLHF. CDR3 in DNA: TGCGCCAGCAGCCAAGCAGGGGGCAATTCACCCCTCCACTTT.

The J gene is TRBJ1-5, the V gene TRBV11-3, with unresolved D. The CDR3 has 13 amino acids. Germline values: CDR1 SGHNT, CDR2 YENEEA. The V end lost 3 bases, the J end lost 4 bases, and 7 bases lay between the germline ends. CDR3 loop: CASSLQGNQPQHF. The DNA of the CDR3 is TGTGCCAGCAGCTTGCAAGGGAATCAGCCCCAGCATTTT.

DNA of the CDR3: TGCGCCAGCAGCCAAGGGCCGCGGTGGGAAGAGACCCAGTACTTC. Translating gives CASSQGPRWEETQYF. The J gene is TRBJ2-5, the V gene TRBV4-1; D gene unclear. This CDR3 is built from 15 residues. V lost 1 base and J lost 3, with 12 bases in between. Germline V gene data show CDR1 as MGHRA and CDR2 as YSYEKL.

This clone turned up a few times. This chain links TRBV7-2 with TRBJ2-3; D is ambiguous. Germline V gene sequence: CDR1 SGHTA, CDR2 FQGNSA. The V and J ends lost 2 bases and 5 bases respectively, with 8 bases between them. The CDR3 length is 13 residues. The CDR3 is CASSLRREDTQYF. The CDR3 region has the DNA TGTGCCAGCAGCTTAAGAAGGGAAGATACGCAGTATTTT.

The CDR3 sequence is CALGLNYEQYF. In nucleotides, the CDR3 is TGTGCCTTGGGCCTGAACTACGAGCAGTACTTC. The chain recombines TRBV30 with TRBJ2-7; D not certain. Trimming removed 7 bases at V and 3 bases at J, with 10 bases between. The CDR3 has 11 residues. The germline gives CDR1 GTSNPN, CDR2 SVGIG (reference sequence).

The genes are TRBV7-2 and TRBJ2-3; D not certain. From germline, CDR1 is SGHTA and CDR2 FQGNSA. This CDR3 has 12 amino acids. Trimming cost V 4 bases and J 7 bases, with 9 bases left between them. CDR3 nucleotide sequence: TGTGCCAGCAGCTCACCGAAATATACGCAGTATTTT. Amino acids: CASSSPKYTQYF.

The rearrangement links TRBV7-8 to TRBJ2-1; the D call may be TRBD1 or TRBD2 (5 bases each). Germline V gives CDR1 SGHVS, CDR2 FQNEAQ. The CDR3 runs to 12 residues. Trimming pared 0 bases from V and 11 bases from J, leaving 8 bases between. CDR3 sequence reads: CASSLAEGQQFF. The CDR3 DNA is TGTGCCAGCAGCTTAGCCGAGGGACAGCAGTTCTTC. The full variable domain, completed using reference TRBV7-8 and TRBJ2-1, is GAGVSQSPRYKVAKRGQDVALRCDPISGHVSLFWYQQALGQGPEFLTYFQNEAQLDKSGLPSDRFFAERPEGSVSTLKIQRTQQEDSAVYLCASSLAEGQQFFGPGTRLTVL.

CDR3 residues: CAWSQGSANQPQHF. In DNA form, the CDR3 reads TGTGCCTGGAGTCAGGGCAGCGCTAATCAGCCCCAGCATTTT. The rearrangement links TRBV30 to TRBJ1-5, with D perhaps TRBD1 (5 bases). V lost 2 bases, J lost 4 bases, and 12 bases lay in between. This CDR3 has 14 residues. The germline gives CDR1 GTSNPN, CDR2 SVGIG (reference sequence). Using reference TRBV30 and TRBJ1-5 for the parts outside the CDR3, the full variable domain is SQTIHQWPATLVQPVGSPLSLECTVEGTSNPNLYWYRQAAGRGLQLLFYSVGIGQISSEVPQNLSASRPQDRQFILSSKKLLLSDSGFYLCAWSQGSANQPQHFGDGTRLSIL.

The chain recombines TRBV7-2 with TRBJ2-1; D not resolved. CDR1 and CDR2 from the germline V gene are SGHTA and FQGNSA. The CDR3 runs to 14 residues. With 1 base removed from V and 8 bases from J, the gap between germline ends came to 12 bases. The CDR3 here is CASSLVRNGDEQFF. CDR3 nucleotides: TGTGCCAGCAGCTTAGTCCGGAATGGGGATGAGCAGTTCTTC.

The rearrangement joins TRBV9 to TRBJ2-5, with D perhaps assigned TRBD1 or TRBD2 (6 bases each). The germline V gene has CDR1 SGDLS and CDR2 YYNGEE. Trimming pared 5 bases from V and 3 bases from J, leaving 14 bases between. The CDR3 spans 14 residues. CDR3 loop: CASSTGGSEETQYF. Here the CDR3 DNA reads TGTGCCAGCAGTACCGGGGGCAGCGAAGAGACCCAGTACTTC.

This clone was counted a few times. The V call is TRBV25-1, the J call TRBJ1-1, with D perhaps TRBD1 (6 bases). Germline assignment: CDR1 MGHDK and CDR2 SYGVNS. V dropped 6 bases and J dropped 5 bases, with 10 bases sitting between them. The CDR3 contains 12 residues. In nucleotides, the CDR3 is TGTGCCAGCAGAGAAGGGGGGACTGAAGCTTTCTTT. Its protein product is CASREGGTEAFF.

The chain is built from TRBV6-1 and TRBJ1-2; 7 bases map to TRBD1. CDR3 length: 15 amino acids. Per germline, CDR1 MNHNS and CDR2 SASEGT. After removal of 6 bases from V and 4 bases from J, the junction contained 11 bases not matched to a gene. The CDR3 protein is CASSPTGVFGYGYTF. The CDR3 bases are TGTGCCAGCAGCCCAACAGGGGTCTTTGGCTATGGCTACACCTTC.

This rearrangement joins TRBV4-1 to TRBJ1-1; no reliable D call. CDR1 and CDR2 from the germline V gene are MGHRA and YSYEKL. Deletions cut 4 bases from V and 5 bases from J, with 17 bases between. This CDR3 has 15 residues. The CDR3 sequence: CASSPGPLLRTEAFF. DNA of the CDR3: TGCGCCAGCAGCCCCGGACCTCTCCTGAGGACTGAAGCTTTCTTT.

J is TRBJ1-5 and V is TRBV30, with 8 bases identical to TRBD1. J lost 7 bases, V lost 4 bases, and 6 bases had no gene match. CDR1 and CDR2 (germline): GTSNPN, SVGIG (reference sequence). The CDR3 runs to 13 residues. The CDR3 protein is CAWTSGGRQPQHF. Here the CDR3 DNA reads TGTGCCTGGACATCAGGGGGCCGACAGCCCCAGCATTTT.

V is TRBV29-1 and J is TRBJ2-7; 7 positions match TRBD2. This CDR3 is built from 15 residues. CDR1 SQVTM and CDR2 ANQGSEA come from the germline V gene. With V trimmed by 8 bases and J by 0 bases, 13 bases remained unmatched. The CDR3 DNA reads TGCAGCTGTAGTGTTGGGGAGGGCCGCTCCTACGAGCAGTACTTC. It codes for CSCSVGEGRSYEQYF.

This clone was seen more than once but under ten times. The V call is TRBV7-3, the J call TRBJ2-1; 7 nucleotides match TRBD2. Germline-derived CDR1 and CDR2 are SGHTA and FQGTGA. This CDR3 comprises 14 residues. The ends lost 1 base at V and 6 bases at J; junction bases unmatched: 3. The CDR3 nucleotides read TGTGCCAGCAGCTTAAGCTGGACTAGCAATGAGCAGTTCTTC. Protein product: CASSLSWTSNEQFF.

The rearrangement links TRBV4-1 to TRBJ1-3; D gene uncertain. The CDR3 totals 14 residues. The V end lost 0 bases, the J end lost 0 bases, and 3 bases lay between the germline ends. Per germline, CDR1 MGHRA and CDR2 YSYEKL. CDR3 sequence: CASSQEYSGNTIYF. The DNA for the CDR3 is TGCGCCAGCAGCCAAGAGTACTCTGGAAACACCATATATTTT.

The gene calls are TRBV5-6 and TRBJ1-1; D possibly corresponds to TRBD1 (6 bases). The CDR3 has 14 amino acids. Germline loops: CDR1 SGHDT, CDR2 YYEEEE. V lost 1 base, J lost 5 bases, and 12 bases lay in between. The CDR3 coding sequence is TGTGCCAGCAGCTTGACACAGGGCAGGACTGAAGCTTTCTTT. Protein product: CASSLTQGRTEAFF.

This clone came up a few times. This chain uses TRBV6-5 with TRBJ2-6; D might be TRBD2 (6 bases). The V end lost 8 bases, the J end lost 4 bases, and 15 bases lay between the germline ends. CDR3 length: 15 amino acids. Germline V lookup: CDR1 MNHEY, CDR2 SVGAGI. The CDR3: CASGRTSGGANVLTF. CDR3 nucleotide sequence: TGTGCCAGCGGGAGGACTTCGGGGGGGGCCAACGTCCTGACTTTC.

This rearrangement joins TRBV2 to TRBJ2-5; D may be TRBD1 (6 bases). Matching the DNA end better, TRBJ2-7 makes the J call doubtful. CDR3 length equals 15 residues. The germline gives CDR1 SNHLY, CDR2 FYNNEI. The CDR3 is CASSRTARRSYEQYF. In DNA form, the CDR3 reads TGTGCCAGCAGCAGGACAGCTAGACGCTCCTACGAGCAGTACTTC.

This chain joins TRBV7-9 and TRBJ2-5, with unresolved D. This CDR3 region has 14 residues. V was cut by 5 bases and J by 2 bases, with 12 bases left in between. Germline lookup yields CDR1 SEHNR and CDR2 FQNEAQ (reference sequence). The CDR3 nucleotides are TGTGCCAGCAGCCGAACGGCTAGACAAGAGACCCAGTACTTC. As protein: CASSRTARQETQYF. The full variable domain, rest sourced from reference TRBV7-9 and TRBJ2-5, is DTGVSQNPRHKITKRGQNVTFRCDPISEHNRLYWYRQTLGQGPEFLTYFQNEAQLEKSRLLSDRFSAERPKGSFSTLEIQRTEQGDSAMYLCASSRTARQETQYFGPGTRLLVL.

This clone was counted only a few times. The rearrangement uses TRBV5-1 and TRBJ2-7; unclear D gene. V lost 8 bases to trimming and J lost 1 base, with 13 bases between them. This CDR3 comprises 13 residues. Germline CDR1 reads SGHRS; CDR2 reads YFSETQ. The CDR3 spells CASTTGSSYEQYF. The DNA of the CDR3 is TGCGCCAGTACCACCGGGTCGTCCTACGAGCAGTACTTC.

This clone was counted a few times. Other DNA sequences within the sample encode an identical CDR3. The chain couples TRBV14 to TRBJ2-5; unclear D gene. Germline V CDR1 and CDR2: SGHDN, FVKESK. CDR3 length: 11 residues. Trimming pared 1 base from V and 5 bases from J, leaving 2 bases between. The CDR3 DNA reads as TGTGCCAGCAGCCAAGCTGAGACCCAGTACTTC. This gives the protein CASSQAETQYF.

This clone was seen ten or more times. The rearrangement links TRBV14 to TRBJ1-6; D is undetermined. Germline assignment: CDR1 SGHDN and CDR2 FVKESK. V dropped 4 bases and J dropped 6 bases, with 7 bases sitting between them. The CDR3 covers 13 residues. The CDR3 loop reads CASSPYLNSPLHF. The DNA for the CDR3 is TGTGCCAGCAGCCCCTACCTTAATTCACCCCTCCACTTT.

This chain uses TRBV30 with TRBJ1-5; TRBD1 might be the D (6 bases). V lost 6 bases and J 4 bases, leaving 16 bases between the germline ends. The germline V gene encodes CDR1 GTSNPN and CDR2 SVGIG (reference sequence). CDR3 length equals 14 residues. The CDR3 DNA follows: TGTGCCTGCAACAATAAAACAGGGAATCAGCCCCAGCATTTT. Its translation is CACNNKTGNQPQHF.

This clone is a singleton in its sample. The chain carries TRBV6-5 and TRBJ1-1; 9 positions match TRBD1. J was trimmed by 3 bases and V by 5 bases; bases with no gene match: 7. Germline lookup yields CDR1 MNHEY and CDR2 SVGAGI. This CDR3 is built from 15 residues. CDR3 in DNA: TGTGCCAGCAGTAGTACAGGGGGCTGGGACACTGAAGCTTTCTTT. Protein sequence: CASSSTGGWDTEAFF.

The rearrangement joins TRBV7-8 to TRBJ1-2, with D possibly being TRBD1 (6 bases). The CDR3 covers 17 residues. Germline values: CDR1 SGHVS, CDR2 FQNEAQ. The ends were cut back, 5 bases at V and 6 bases at J, with 25 bases in the middle. Here the CDR3 DNA reads TGTGCCAGCAGCCCTCTGCGGACAGCCCGTTCCGTCGATGGCTACACCTTC. Translating it yields CASSPLRTARSVDGYTF.

This chain's CDR3 is CASSQVGVSGEKLFF. The CDR3 nucleotides are TGCGCCAGCAGCCAAGTGGGGGTTTCCGGTGAAAAACTGTTTTTT. The chain is built from TRBV4-1 and TRBJ1-4; possibly TRBD1 for D (5 bases). V was clipped by 1 base and J by 7 bases, with 13 bases between them. CDR1 is MGHRA and CDR2 is YSYEKL in the germline V gene. The length of the CDR3 is 15 residues.

This chain uses TRBV29-1 with TRBJ2-5; D ambiguous. There are 13 residues in the CDR3. CDR1 is SQVTM, CDR2 ANQGSEA, per germline. V was trimmed by 6 bases and J by 5 bases, leaving 16 bases between them. The CDR3 here is CSVAARARETQYF. CDR3 bases: TGCAGCGTCGCCGCTCGGGCTAGGGAGACCCAGTACTTC.

The genes are TRBV6-1 and TRBJ2-5, with TRBD1 matching over 7 bases. This CDR3 comprises 13 residues. The ends lost 4 bases at V and 7 bases at J; junction bases unmatched: 6. Germline CDR1 and CDR2: MNHNS and SASEGT. CDR3 DNA sequence: TGTGCCAGCAGTGGAACAGGGGTGGGGACCCAGTACTTC. It encodes CASSGTGVGTQYF.